This TCR beta chain was profiled in a study of monozygotic twins with inflammatory bowel disease. In regard to this clonotype: Its antigen remains unidentified.

Findings and limits, study-wide: People with IBD had fewer clonotypes in common with others than healthy twins did, especially with disease activity. Healthy co-twins showed greater TCRbeta diversity (inverse Simpson) than IBD patients.

Blood samples of approximately 2.4 ml were drawn from every donor. The unique tags termed UMIs, each holding a 6-nucleotide sample barcode, were added by means of template switching. TCRdb re-called the 5' RACE reads and shows each CDR3 protein once, DNA omitted. The sample's table shows around 450,000 distinct CDR3 sequences. The clonotype was recovered from a human donor with ulcerative colitis or Crohn's disease, or a healthy co-twin of an affected twin (not recorded which). Sequencing input: blood.

This chain's CDR3 is CASSSQGGVYGYTF. This chain connects TRBV5-1 to TRBJ1-2; no DNA is available, so the TRBD1 call from TCRdb remains unchecked. CDR1 is SGHRS, CDR2 YFSETQ, per germline. This CDR3 is built from 14 residues.